This T cell receptor beta chain was recorded in a study of T-cell reconstitution after alpha-beta-depleted transplantation in children. Researchers prepared the TCRbeta library using unique molecular identifiers, the study reports. From the PCR reads, TCRdb called clonotypes with MiXCR, one entry per CDR3 protein. The sample includes roughly 300,000 distinct CDR3 sequences, about 9.3% of them seen just once. The germline V gene encodes CDR1 SGHKS and CDR2 YYEKEE (reference sequence). The CDR3 is made up of 12 amino acids. The ends lost 9 bases at V and 3 bases at J; junction bases unmatched: 3. This receptor was taken from a human donor who donated a stem cell graft to a child with acute lymphoblastic leukemia. The material was PBMCs from the stem cell graft donor, obtained from the stem cell graft. The chain carries TRBV5-5 and TRBJ2-4, with 7 bases that match TRBD1. CDR3 residues: CATQGVKNIQYF. CDR3 bases: TGTGCCACTCAGGGGGTCAAAAACATTCAGTACTTC.